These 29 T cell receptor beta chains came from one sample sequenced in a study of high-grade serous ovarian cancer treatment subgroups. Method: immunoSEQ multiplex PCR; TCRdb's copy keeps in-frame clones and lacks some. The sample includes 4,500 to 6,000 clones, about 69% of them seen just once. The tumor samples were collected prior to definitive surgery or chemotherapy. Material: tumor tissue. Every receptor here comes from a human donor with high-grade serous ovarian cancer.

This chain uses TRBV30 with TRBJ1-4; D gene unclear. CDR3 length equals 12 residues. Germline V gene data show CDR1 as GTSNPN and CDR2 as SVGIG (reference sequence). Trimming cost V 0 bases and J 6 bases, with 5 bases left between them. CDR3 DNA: TGTGCCTGGAGTGTGTCACATGAAAAACTGTTTTTT. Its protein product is CAWSVSHEKLFF.

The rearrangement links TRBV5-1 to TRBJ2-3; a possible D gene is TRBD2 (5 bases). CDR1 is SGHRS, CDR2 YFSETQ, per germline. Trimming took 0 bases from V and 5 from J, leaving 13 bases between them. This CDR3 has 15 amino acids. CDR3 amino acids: CASSLVGVGIDTQYF. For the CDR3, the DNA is TGCGCCAGCAGCTTGGTGGGAGTAGGGATAGATACGCAGTATTTT.

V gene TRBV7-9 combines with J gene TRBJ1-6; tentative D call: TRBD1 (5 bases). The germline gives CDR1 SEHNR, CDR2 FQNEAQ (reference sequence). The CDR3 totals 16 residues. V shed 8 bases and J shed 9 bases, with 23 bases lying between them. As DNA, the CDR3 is TGTGCCAGCTCAACCCCAGACCTGGGCGGGGGTTCACCCCTCCACTTT. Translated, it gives CASSTPDLGGGSPLHF.

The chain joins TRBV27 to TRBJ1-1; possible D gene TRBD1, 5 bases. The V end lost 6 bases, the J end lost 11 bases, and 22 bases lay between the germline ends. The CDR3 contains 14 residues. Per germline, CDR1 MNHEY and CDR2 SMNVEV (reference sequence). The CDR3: CASSPPRQRGLAFF. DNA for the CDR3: TGTGCCAGCAGCCCTCCCAGGCAGAGGGGTCTTGCTTTCTTT.

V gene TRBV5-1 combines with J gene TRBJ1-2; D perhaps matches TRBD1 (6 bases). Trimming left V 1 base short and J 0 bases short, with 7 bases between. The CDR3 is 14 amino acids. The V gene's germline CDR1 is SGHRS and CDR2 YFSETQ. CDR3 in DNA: TGCGCCAGCAGCTTGACAGGGACTAACTATGGCTACACCTTC. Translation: CASSLTGTNYGYTF.

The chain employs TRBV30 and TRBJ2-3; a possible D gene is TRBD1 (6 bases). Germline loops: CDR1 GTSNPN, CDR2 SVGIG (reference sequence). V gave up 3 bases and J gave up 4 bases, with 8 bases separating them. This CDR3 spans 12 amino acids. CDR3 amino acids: CAWSPGADTQYF. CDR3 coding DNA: TGTGCCTGGAGCCCAGGGGCAGATACGCAGTATTTT.

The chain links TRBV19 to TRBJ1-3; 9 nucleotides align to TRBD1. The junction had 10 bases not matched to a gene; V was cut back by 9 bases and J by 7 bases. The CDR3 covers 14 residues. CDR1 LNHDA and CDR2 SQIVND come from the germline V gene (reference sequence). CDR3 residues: CASNAGQGWNTIYF. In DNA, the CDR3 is TGTGCCAGCAACGCTGGACAGGGGTGGAACACCATATATTTT.

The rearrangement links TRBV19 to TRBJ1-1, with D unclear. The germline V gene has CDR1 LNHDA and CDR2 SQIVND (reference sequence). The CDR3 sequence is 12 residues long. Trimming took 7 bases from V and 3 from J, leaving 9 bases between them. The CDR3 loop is CASNDGYTEAFF. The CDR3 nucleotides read TGTGCCAGTAACGACGGGTACACTGAAGCTTTCTTT.

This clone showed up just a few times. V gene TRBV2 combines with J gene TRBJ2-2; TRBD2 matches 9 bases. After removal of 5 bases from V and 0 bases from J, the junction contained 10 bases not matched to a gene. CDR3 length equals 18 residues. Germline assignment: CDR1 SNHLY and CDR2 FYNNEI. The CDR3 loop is CASSPRGSGGPNTGELFF. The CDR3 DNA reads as TGTGCCAGCAGTCCCCGGGGTAGCGGGGGACCGAACACCGGGGAGCTGTTTTTT.

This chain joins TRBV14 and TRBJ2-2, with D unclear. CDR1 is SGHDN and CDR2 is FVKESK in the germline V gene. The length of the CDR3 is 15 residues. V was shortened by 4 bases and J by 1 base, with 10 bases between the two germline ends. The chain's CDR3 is CASSRFLVNTGELFF. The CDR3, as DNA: TGTGCCAGCAGCCGCTTTCTTGTGAACACCGGGGAGCTGTTTTTT.

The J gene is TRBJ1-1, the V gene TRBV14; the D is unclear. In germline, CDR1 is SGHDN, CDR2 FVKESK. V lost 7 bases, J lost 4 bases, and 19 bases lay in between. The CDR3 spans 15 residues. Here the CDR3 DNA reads TGTGCCAGCAACCCCTCATGGCTCACGGGCACTGAAGCTTTCTTT. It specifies CASNPSWLTGTEAFF.

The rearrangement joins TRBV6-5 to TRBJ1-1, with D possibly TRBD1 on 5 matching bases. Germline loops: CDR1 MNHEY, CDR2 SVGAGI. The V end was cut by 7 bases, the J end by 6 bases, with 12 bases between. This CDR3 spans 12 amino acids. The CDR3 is CASTRTPSEAFF. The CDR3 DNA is TGTGCCAGCACCAGGACACCTTCTGAAGCTTTCTTT.

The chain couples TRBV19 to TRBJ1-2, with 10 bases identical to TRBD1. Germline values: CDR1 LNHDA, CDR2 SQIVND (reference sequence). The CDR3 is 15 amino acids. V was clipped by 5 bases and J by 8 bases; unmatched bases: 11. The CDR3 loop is CASSPPDRGPRGYTF. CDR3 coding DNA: TGTGCCAGTAGTCCCCCCGACAGGGGGCCACGGGGCTACACCTTC.

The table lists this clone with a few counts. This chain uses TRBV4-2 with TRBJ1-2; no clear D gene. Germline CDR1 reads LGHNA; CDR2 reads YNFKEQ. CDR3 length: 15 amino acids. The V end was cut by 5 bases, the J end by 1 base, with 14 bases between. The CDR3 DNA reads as TGTGCCAGCAGCGGGGATCTGGGAAGTAACTATGGCTACACCTTC. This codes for CASSGDLGSNYGYTF.

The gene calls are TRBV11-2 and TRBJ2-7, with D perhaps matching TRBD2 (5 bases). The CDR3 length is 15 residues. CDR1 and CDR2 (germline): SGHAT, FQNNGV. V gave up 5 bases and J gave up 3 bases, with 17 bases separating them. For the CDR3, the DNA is TGTGCCAGCAGCCCACGATCCGGAGGATTCTACGAGCAGTACTTC. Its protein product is CASSPRSGGFYEQYF.

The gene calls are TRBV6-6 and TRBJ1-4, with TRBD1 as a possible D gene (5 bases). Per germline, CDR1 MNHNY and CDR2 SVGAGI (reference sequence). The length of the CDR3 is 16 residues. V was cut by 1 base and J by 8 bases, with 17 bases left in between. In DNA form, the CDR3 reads TGTGCCAGCAGTTACTTAGGCCAGGGCTTGGGGGAAAAACTGTTTTTT. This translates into CASSYLGQGLGEKLFF.

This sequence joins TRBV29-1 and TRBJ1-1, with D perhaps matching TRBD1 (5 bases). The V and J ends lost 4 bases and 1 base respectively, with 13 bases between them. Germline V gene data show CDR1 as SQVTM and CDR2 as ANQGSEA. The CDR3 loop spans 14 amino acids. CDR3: CSVVPGPPNTEAFF. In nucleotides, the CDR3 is TGCAGCGTTGTGCCAGGGCCCCCGAACACTGAAGCTTTCTTT.

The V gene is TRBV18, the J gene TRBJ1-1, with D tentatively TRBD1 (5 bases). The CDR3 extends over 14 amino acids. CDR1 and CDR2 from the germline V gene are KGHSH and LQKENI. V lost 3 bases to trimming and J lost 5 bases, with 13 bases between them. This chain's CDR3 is CASSPSPGLTEAFF. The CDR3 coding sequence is TGTGCCAGCTCACCCTCCCCAGGGCTGACTGAAGCTTTCTTT.

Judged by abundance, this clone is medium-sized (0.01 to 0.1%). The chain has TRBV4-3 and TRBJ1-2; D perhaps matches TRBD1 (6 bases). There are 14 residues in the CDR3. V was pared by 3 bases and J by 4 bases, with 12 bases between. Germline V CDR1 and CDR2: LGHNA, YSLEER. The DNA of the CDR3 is TGCGCCAGCAGCCAGCCCGGACAGAGCTATGGCTACACCTTC. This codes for CASSQPGQSYGYTF.

The CDR3 here is CASSYGRQTYEQYF. The CDR3 DNA reads TGTGCCAGCAGTTACGGGCGCCAAACCTACGAGCAGTACTTC. The chain joins TRBV6-5 to TRBJ2-5; no clear D. The J call is in doubt because the DNA end fits TRBJ2-7 better. The CDR3 totals 14 residues. The V gene's germline CDR1 is MNHEY and CDR2 SVGAGI.

The CDR3 sequence: CASSPAGARAGELFF. The CDR3 DNA follows: TGTGCCAGCAGCCCGGCGGGGGCTAGGGCCGGGGAGCTGTTTTTT. This rearrangement joins TRBV7-2 to TRBJ2-2; possible D gene TRBD2, 7 bases. This CDR3 is built from 15 residues. Trimming removed 5 bases from V and 6 bases from J, with 16 bases in between. Germline loops: CDR1 SGHTA, CDR2 FQGNSA.

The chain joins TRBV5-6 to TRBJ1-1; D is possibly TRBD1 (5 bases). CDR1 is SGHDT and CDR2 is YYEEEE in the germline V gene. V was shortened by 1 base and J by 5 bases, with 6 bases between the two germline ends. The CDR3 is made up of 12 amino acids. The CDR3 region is CASSLRGTEAFF. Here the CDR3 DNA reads TGTGCCAGCAGCTTGAGGGGAACTGAAGCTTTCTTT.

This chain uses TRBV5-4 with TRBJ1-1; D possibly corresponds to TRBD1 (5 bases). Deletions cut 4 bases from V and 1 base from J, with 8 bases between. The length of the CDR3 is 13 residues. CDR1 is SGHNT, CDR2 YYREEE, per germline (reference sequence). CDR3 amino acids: CASSPRANTEAFF. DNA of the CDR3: TGTGCCAGCAGCCCCAGGGCGAACACTGAAGCTTTCTTT.

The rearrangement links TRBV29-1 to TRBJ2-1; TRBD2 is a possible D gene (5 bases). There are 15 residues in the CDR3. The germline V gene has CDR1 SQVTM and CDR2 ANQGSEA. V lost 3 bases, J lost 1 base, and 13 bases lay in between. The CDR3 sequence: CSVEKSGSSYNEQFF. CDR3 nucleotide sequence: TGCAGCGTTGAGAAGAGCGGATCTTCCTACAATGAGCAGTTCTTC.

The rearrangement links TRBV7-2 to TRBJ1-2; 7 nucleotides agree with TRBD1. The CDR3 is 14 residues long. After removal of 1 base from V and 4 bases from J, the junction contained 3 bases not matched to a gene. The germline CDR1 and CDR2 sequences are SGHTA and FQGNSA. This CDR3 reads CASSLGQGGYGYTF. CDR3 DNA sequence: TGTGCCAGCAGCTTAGGACAGGGCGGCTATGGCTACACCTTC.

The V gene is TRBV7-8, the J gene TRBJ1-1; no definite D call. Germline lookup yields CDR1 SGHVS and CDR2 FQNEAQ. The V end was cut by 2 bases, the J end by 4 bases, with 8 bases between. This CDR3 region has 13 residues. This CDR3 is CASSLFGSTEAFF. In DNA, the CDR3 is TGTGCCAGCAGCTTATTCGGGAGCACTGAAGCTTTCTTT.

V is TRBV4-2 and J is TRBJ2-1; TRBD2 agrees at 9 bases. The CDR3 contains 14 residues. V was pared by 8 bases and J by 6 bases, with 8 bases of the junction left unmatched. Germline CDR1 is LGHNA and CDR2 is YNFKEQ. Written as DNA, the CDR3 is TGTGCCAGCGGCCTAGCGGGGTTAACCAATGAGCAGTTCTTC. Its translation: CASGLAGLTNEQFF.

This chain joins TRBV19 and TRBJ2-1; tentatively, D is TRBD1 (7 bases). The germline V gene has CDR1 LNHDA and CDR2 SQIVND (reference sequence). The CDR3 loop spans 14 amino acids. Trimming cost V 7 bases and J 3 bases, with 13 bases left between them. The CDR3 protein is CASTQGGYYNEQFF. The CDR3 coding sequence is TGTGCCAGTACCCAGGGGGGCTACTACAATGAGCAGTTCTTC.

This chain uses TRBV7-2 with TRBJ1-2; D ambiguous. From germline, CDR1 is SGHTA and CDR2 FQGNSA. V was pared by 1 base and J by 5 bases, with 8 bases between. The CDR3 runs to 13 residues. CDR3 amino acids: CASSLDVSYGYTF. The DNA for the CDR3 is TGTGCCAGCAGCTTAGACGTGTCTTATGGCTACACCTTC.